Given below is one T cell receptor beta chain in context. Its target is not known. Using unique molecular identifiers, the investigators prepared the TCRbeta library. Each CDR3 protein gets one entry after TCRdb re-called the PCR reads with MiXCR. The table has about 610,000 distinct CDR3 sequences, 27% seen once. These data belong to a study of T-cell reconstitution after alpha-beta-depleted transplantation in children. Findings and caveats of the study: It was surviving recipient T cells and thymic progenitors that gave some patients high TCRbeta diversity at day 60. At one year after transplant, newly produced T cells mostly accounted for T-cell counts and diversity. Reportedly, roughly two months post-transplant, alpha-beta T cells arose from several hundred expanded graft clones.

J was trimmed by 0 bases and V by 8 bases; bases with no gene match: 13. There are 18 residues in the CDR3. The sample was PBMCs, taken before TCRalphabeta/CD19-depleted stem cell transplant. This rearrangement joins TRBV12-3 or TRBV12-4 to TRBJ2-3; TRBD1 agrees at 11 bases. This TCR derives from a boy younger than two with Wiskott-Aldrich syndrome, due to receive a stem cell transplant. The CDR3 DNA is TGTGCCAGCTGTCCGGGACAGGGGGACTTACCTAGCACAGATACGCAGTATTTT. Its protein is CASCPGQGDLPSTDTQYF.